A single sample is the source of the 16 T cell receptor beta chains below, sequenced in a study of blood T cell repertoires in COVID-19. Clones were sequenced by immunoSEQ multiplex PCR, and TCRdb holds only the in-frame ones, with some missing. The table lists 20,000 or so clones, 80% to 95% of them singletons. The sample consisted of peripheral blood. These receptors were taken from a woman in her sixties or seventies with active COVID-19.

The chain combines TRBV28 with TRBJ1-3; D is ambiguous. Germline values: CDR1 MDHEN, CDR2 SYDVKM. This CDR3 region has 13 residues. With 3 bases removed from V and 4 bases from J, the gap between germline ends came to 7 bases. In DNA, the CDR3 is TGTGCCAGCAGTTTGAGCAAAGGAAACACCATATATTTT. This codes for CASSLSKGNTIYF.

The chain uses TRBV2 and TRBJ1-2; TRBD1 matches at 7 bases. The V gene end was trimmed by 6 bases and the J gene end by 0 bases; junction bases not matched to a gene: 7. This CDR3 has 15 amino acids. Germline CDR1 is SNHLY and CDR2 is FYNNEI. The CDR3 DNA follows: TGTGCCAGCAGCAAAGACAGGGCCTCTAACTATGGCTACACCTTC. Translated, it gives CASSKDRASNYGYTF.

The chain carries TRBV7-9 and TRBJ2-1, with 10 bases aligning to TRBD2. The CDR3 runs to 16 residues. Germline V gene sequence: CDR1 SEHNR, CDR2 FQNEAQ (reference sequence). V was clipped by 3 bases and J by 2 bases; unmatched bases: 4. The chain's CDR3 is CASSLTSGPTYNEQFF. CDR3 sequence (DNA): TGTGCCAGCAGCTTGACTAGCGGGCCGACCTACAATGAGCAGTTCTTC. Full variable domain (missing parts from reference TRBV7-9 and TRBJ2-1): DTGVSQNPRHKITKRGQNVTFRCDPISEHNRLYWYRQTLGQGPEFLTYFQNEAQLEKSRLLSDRFSAERPKGSFSTLEIQRTEQGDSAMYLCASSLTSGPTYNEQFFGPGTRLTVL.

V gene TRBV5-6 combines with J gene TRBJ1-6; D is ambiguous. V was cut by 5 bases and J by 0 bases, with 12 bases left in between. Germline CDR1 SGHDT, CDR2 YYEEEE. The CDR3 spans 16 residues. CDR3 sequence reads: CASSSLVSSYNSPLHF. DNA of the CDR3: TGTGCCAGCAGTTCCCTCGTTAGCTCCTATAATTCACCCCTCCACTTT.

The rearrangement uses TRBV4-3 and TRBJ2-1; 12 nucleotides line up with TRBD2. The CDR3 extends over 16 amino acids. The V gene end was trimmed by 3 bases and the J gene end by 8 bases; junction bases not matched to a gene: 8. Germline CDR1 LGHNA, CDR2 YSLEER. The CDR3 DNA reads TGCGCCAGCAGCCACAGACTAGCGGGAGCAGTCGATGAGCAGTTCTTC. Its translation: CASSHRLAGAVDEQFF.

This clone was recorded only once. The gene calls are TRBV5-1 and TRBJ2-1, with D perhaps TRBD1 (8 bases). V dropped 2 bases and J dropped 6 bases, with 18 bases sitting between them. This CDR3 comprises 16 residues. Per the germline V gene, CDR1 is SGHRS and CDR2 is YFSETQ. CDR3 sequence (DNA): TGCGCCAGCAGCTTTCAGGGGGCGGGAGCACTCAATGAGCAGTTCTTC. Protein product: CASSFQGAGALNEQFF.

This clone was observed a single time. This chain uses TRBV6-5 with TRBJ2-5; 7 bases are a match to TRBD2. V trimming: 4 bases; J trimming: 2 bases; junction bases outside the gene matches: 4. Per the germline V gene, CDR1 is MNHEY and CDR2 is SVGAGI. The length of the CDR3 is 14 residues. The CDR3 protein is CASSSWTSQETQYF. DNA of the CDR3: TGTGCCAGCAGTTCCTGGACTAGTCAAGAGACCCAGTACTTC.

The V gene is TRBV7-2, the J gene TRBJ1-4; no firm D call. CDR1 is SGHTA, CDR2 FQGNSA, per germline. This CDR3 contains 13 residues. Trimming pared 1 base from V and 5 bases from J, leaving 5 bases between. CDR3 sequence: CASSLEANEKLFF. The CDR3, as DNA: TGTGCCAGCAGCTTAGAAGCAAATGAAAAACTGTTTTTT.

The chain couples TRBV19 to TRBJ1-1, with no clear D. This CDR3 has 14 residues. The V gene lost 6 bases and the J gene lost 7 bases, with 18 bases spanning the gap. Germline V gives CDR1 LNHDA, CDR2 SQIVND (reference sequence). The chain's CDR3 is CASRKSGGQFEAFF. The CDR3 DNA sequence: TGTGCCAGTAGAAAAAGTGGCGGCCAATTTGAAGCTTTCTTT.

This clone occurred a few times. The gene calls are TRBV3-1 (or the pseudogene TRBV3-2) and TRBJ1-5; 9 positions agree with TRBD1. This CDR3 region has 19 residues. Germline CDR1 reads LGHDT; CDR2 reads YNNKEL (reference sequence). V shed 1 base, J shed 5 bases, and the junction held 15 bases outside the gene matches. CDR3 in amino acids: CASSQGILQGAILDQPQHF. The CDR3 DNA sequence: TGTGCCAGCAGCCAAGGAATATTACAGGGGGCCATACTAGATCAGCCCCAGCATTTT.

The genes are TRBV10-3 and TRBJ2-1; D is ambiguous. CDR3 length equals 12 residues. The V gene's germline CDR1 is ENHRY and CDR2 SYGVKD. V was trimmed by 3 bases and J by 4 bases, leaving 4 bases between them. The CDR3 protein is CAISDSYNEQFF. CDR3 DNA sequence: TGTGCCATCAGTGACAGTTACAATGAGCAGTTCTTC.

CDR3 in DNA: TGTGCCAGCAGTCCCAGGGGACTAGCGGTCGGGCCCGGGGAGCTGTTTTTT. Its translation: CASSPRGLAVGPGELFF. The chain recombines TRBV27 with TRBJ2-2; 11 bases map to TRBD2. The J segment lost 6 bases and the V segment lost 5 bases, leaving 11 bases of the junction unmatched. The CDR3 has 17 residues. The germline V gene encodes CDR1 MNHEY and CDR2 SMNVEV (reference sequence).

V and J are TRBV24-1 and TRBJ1-2; TRBD1 matches at 9 bases. Germline V CDR1 and CDR2: KGHDR, SFDVKD. This CDR3 is 15 amino acids long. V was clipped by 3 bases and J by 3 bases; unmatched bases: 4. The CDR3 DNA reads as TGTGCCACCAGTGATCTCCGGACAGGGGACTATGGCTACACCTTC. Encoded protein: CATSDLRTGDYGYTF.

The chain is built from TRBV27 and TRBJ1-1, with 9 positions matching TRBD1. Trimming at V came to 6 bases and at J to 5 bases, leaving 7 bases not matched to a gene. The CDR3 has 14 amino acids. In germline, CDR1 is MNHEY, CDR2 SMNVEV (reference sequence). The CDR3 protein is CASRINRGLTEAFF. The CDR3 bases are TGTGCCAGCAGGATCAACAGGGGGCTGACTGAAGCTTTCTTT.

The gene calls are TRBV7-9 and TRBJ2-3; possibly TRBD2 for D (5 bases). CDR1 SEHNR and CDR2 FQNEAQ come from the germline V gene (reference sequence). Trimming stripped 8 bases from V and 2 bases from J, with 20 bases between. The CDR3 spans 16 residues. The CDR3 loop reads CASAYPSGGPTDTQYF. CDR3 bases: TGTGCCAGCGCCTACCCCTCTGGCGGGCCCACAGATACGCAGTATTTT.

The CDR3 DNA sequence: TGTGCCAGCAGCCGGGGGACTAGCGGGAACACCGGGGAGCTGTTTTTT. Translating it yields CASSRGTSGNTGELFF. V gene TRBV28 combines with J gene TRBJ2-2; 11 positions match TRBD2. CDR1 is MDHEN and CDR2 is SYDVKM in the germline V gene. The ends lost 6 bases at V and 1 base at J; junction bases unmatched: 4. This CDR3 spans 16 amino acids.